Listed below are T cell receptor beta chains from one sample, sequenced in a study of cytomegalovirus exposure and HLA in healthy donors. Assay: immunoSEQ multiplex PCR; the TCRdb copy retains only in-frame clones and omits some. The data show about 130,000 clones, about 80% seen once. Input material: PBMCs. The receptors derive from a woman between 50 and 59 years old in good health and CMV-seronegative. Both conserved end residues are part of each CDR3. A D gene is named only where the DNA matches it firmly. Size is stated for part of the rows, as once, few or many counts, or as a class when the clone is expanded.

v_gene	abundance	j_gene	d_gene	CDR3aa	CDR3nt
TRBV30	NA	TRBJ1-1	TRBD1	CAWGQGGTEAFF	TGTGCCTGGGGACAGGGAGGCACTGAAGCTTTCTTT
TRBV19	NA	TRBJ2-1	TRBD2	CASSTGLAGNEQFF	TGTGCCAGTAGTACCGGACTAGCGGGCAATGAGCAGTTCTTC
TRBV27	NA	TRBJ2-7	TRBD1	CASSDRGLGEQYF	TGTGCCAGCAGTGACAGGGGTTTGGGGGAGCAGTACTTC
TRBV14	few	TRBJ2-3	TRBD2	CASSQEAGGATDTQYF	TGTGCCAGCAGCCAAGAGGCGGGAGGCGCCACAGATACGCAGTATTTT
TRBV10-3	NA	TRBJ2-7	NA	CAISGTLSSYEQYF	TGTGCCATCAGCGGGACTCTGAGCTCCTACGAGCAGTACTTC
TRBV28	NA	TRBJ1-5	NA	CASKPTGGLGTNQPQHF	TGTGCCAGCAAACCGACGGGGGGGCTAGGGACTAATCAGCCCCAGCATTTT
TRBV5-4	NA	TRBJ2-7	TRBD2	CASSPLTSGRAVSEQYF	TGTGCCAGCAGCCCCCTGACTAGCGGGAGGGCCGTATCCGAGCAGTACTTC
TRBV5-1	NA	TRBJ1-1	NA	CASSLNSRENTEAFF	TGCGCCAGCAGCTTGAATTCCAGGGAGAACACTGAAGCTTTCTTT
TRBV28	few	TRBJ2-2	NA	CASSPRGRVSGELFF	TGTGCCAGCAGTCCCCGCGGTCGTGTCTCCGGGGAGCTGTTTTTT
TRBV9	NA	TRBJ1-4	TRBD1	CASSVVAGGNEKLFF	TGTGCCAGCAGCGTAGTGGCAGGGGGTAATGAAAAACTGTTTTTT
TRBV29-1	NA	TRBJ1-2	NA	CSVGQQLNYGYTF	TGCAGCGTTGGACAGCAACTAAACTATGGCTACACCTTC
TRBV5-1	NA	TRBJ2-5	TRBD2	CASSSPLTSGRANETQYF	TGCGCCAGCAGCTCGCCTTTGACTAGCGGGAGGGCCAATGAGACCCAGTACTTC